The present entry profiles one TCR beta chain with its context. The sample originates from a study of technical replicates of blood from several donors. Germline values: CDR1 SEHNR, CDR2 FQNEAQ (reference sequence). The germline V and J ends were trimmed by 3 bases and 2 bases, with 7 bases remaining between them. The CDR3 sequence is 13 residues long. Measured with immunoSEQ multiplex PCR; TCRdb has only the in-frame clones, and not every one. The sample records approximately 99,000 clones, about 95% being singletons. The source is a human donor in good health. The sequenced material came from T cells isolated from PBMCs. The genes are TRBV7-9 and TRBJ1-2; D remains ambiguous. The CDR3 loop is CASSFEGNYGYTF. CDR3 in DNA: TGTGCCAGCAGCTTTGAGGGCAACTATGGCTACACCTTC.